This entry is about one TCR beta chain. What it binds is not known. The data were taken from a study of beta chain features in type 1 diabetes. Study-wide results and limits: Among patients with Type 1 diabetes, TCRB CDR3s were moderately but significantly shorter in every one of the four CD4+ subsets.

The entirety of the isolated RNA underwent reverse transcription, so expressed TCRB transcripts were sequenced. Only in-frame clones appear in the TCRdb table, and some are missing; sequencing was by immunoSEQ multiplex PCR. The sample lists 250,000 to 350,000 clones, roughly an eighth occurring once. Sequencing input: naive CD4+ T cells from blood. The TCR sequence derives from a man aged 30-40 years with type 1 diabetes.

The chain's CDR3 is CASRGQGASDTQYF. The CDR3 DNA reads TGTGCCAGCAGGGGACAGGGGGCTTCAGATACGCAGTATTTT. This chain links TRBV27 with TRBJ2-3; 12 bases agree with TRBD1. CDR1 is MNHEY, CDR2 SMNVEV, per germline (reference sequence). V gave up 6 bases and J gave up 4 bases; unmatched junction bases: 2. The CDR3 has 14 residues.